The clone carrying this T cell receptor beta chain was seen once. Its cognate antigen is unknown. Other DNA sequences from this sample encode an identical CDR3 as well. As the sequencing template, cDNA was produced by extracting RNA and reverse transcribing it. The assay was immunoSEQ multiplex PCR, and TCRdb's table has in-frame clones only and misses some. The sample has 150,000 or so clones; around 87% are singletons. These data belong to a study of CD8+ T cells in alopecia areata. Background on the study: Treated patients were given 5 to 10 mg oral tofacitinib twice daily. Points from the study as a whole: Lesional scalp, especially alopecia totalis/universalis, showed higher clonality than normal scalp.

As to treatment: oral pan-JAK inhibitor, 5-10 mg twice daily. Lesional scalp punch biopsies and peripheral blood came from alopecia areata patients. CDR1 is MNHEY and CDR2 is SMNVEV in the germline V gene (reference sequence). The germline V and J ends were trimmed by 5 bases and 1 base, with 12 bases remaining between them. This CDR3 spans 14 amino acids. The sequence derives from a human donor with alopecia areata. This chain uses TRBV27 with TRBJ2-7; D is possibly TRBD1 or TRBD2 (5 bases each). This specimen consisted of CD8+ T cells sorted from blood, obtained at week 4, from a patient treated with tofacitinib. CDR3 sequence (DNA): TGTGCCAGCAGTCTTCAGGGACCTTCCTACGAGCAGTACTTC. Translating gives CASSLQGPSYEQYF.